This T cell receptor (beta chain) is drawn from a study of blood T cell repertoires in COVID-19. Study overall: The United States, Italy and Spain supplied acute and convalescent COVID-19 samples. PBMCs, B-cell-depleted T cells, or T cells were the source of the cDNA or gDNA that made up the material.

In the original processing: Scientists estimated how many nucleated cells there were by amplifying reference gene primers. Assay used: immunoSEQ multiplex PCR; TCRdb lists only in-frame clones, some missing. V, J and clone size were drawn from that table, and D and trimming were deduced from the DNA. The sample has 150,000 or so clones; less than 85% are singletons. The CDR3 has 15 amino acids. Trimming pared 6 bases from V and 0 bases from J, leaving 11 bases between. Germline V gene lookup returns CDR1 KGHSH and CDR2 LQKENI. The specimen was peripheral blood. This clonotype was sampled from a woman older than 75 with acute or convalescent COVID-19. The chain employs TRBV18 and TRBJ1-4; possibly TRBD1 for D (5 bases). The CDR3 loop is CASSMGLSTNEKLFF. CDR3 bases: TGTGCCAGCTCGATGGGACTCTCAACTAATGAAAAACTGTTTTTT.